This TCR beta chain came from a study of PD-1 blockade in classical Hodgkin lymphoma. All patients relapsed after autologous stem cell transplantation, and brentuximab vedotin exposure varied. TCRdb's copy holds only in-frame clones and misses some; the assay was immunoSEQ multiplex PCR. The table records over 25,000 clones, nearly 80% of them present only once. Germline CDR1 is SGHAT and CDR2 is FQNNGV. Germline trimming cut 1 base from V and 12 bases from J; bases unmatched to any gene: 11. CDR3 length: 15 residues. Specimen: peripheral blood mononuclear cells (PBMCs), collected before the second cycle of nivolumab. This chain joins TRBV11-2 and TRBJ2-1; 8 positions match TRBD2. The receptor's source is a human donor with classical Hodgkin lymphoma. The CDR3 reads CASSLAAGARGGQFF. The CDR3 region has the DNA TGTGCCAGCAGCTTAGCAGCGGGGGCCCGGGGTGGGCAGTTCTTC.